This T cell receptor (beta chain) stems from a study of memory CD4+ T cells and cytomegalovirus serostatus. The overall study: Healthy Belgian adult donors included roughly ten CMV-positive and more than 20 CMV-negative people.

On this clone itself: What it binds is not known.

The sort gate was single viable CD3+CD4+CD8-CD45RO+ cells for memory CD4+ T cells. CD4+ T cells were isolated by positive magnetic selection. Germline V gene sequence: CDR1 MNHNS, CDR2 SASEGT. V lost 7 bases, J lost 4 bases, and 16 bases lay in between. This CDR3 comprises 15 residues. General study findings and limits: CD4+ memory repertoires contained 67 of 164 reported CMV TCRbeta sequences.

Generated by immunoSEQ multiplex PCR, the TCRdb table keeps only in-frame clones and is missing some. The sample consists of 40,000 to 45,000 clones, 75% to 85% of them appearing once. The specimen sequenced was memory CD4+ T cells from blood. The chain recombines TRBV6-1 with TRBJ2-2; the D gene is possibly TRBD2 (7 bases). The origin of this receptor is an adult in good health and CMV-seronegative. In DNA, the CDR3 is TGTGCCAGCACCCAACAGGGAGGGGTCACCGGGGAGCTGTTTTTT. As protein: CASTQQGGVTGELFF.